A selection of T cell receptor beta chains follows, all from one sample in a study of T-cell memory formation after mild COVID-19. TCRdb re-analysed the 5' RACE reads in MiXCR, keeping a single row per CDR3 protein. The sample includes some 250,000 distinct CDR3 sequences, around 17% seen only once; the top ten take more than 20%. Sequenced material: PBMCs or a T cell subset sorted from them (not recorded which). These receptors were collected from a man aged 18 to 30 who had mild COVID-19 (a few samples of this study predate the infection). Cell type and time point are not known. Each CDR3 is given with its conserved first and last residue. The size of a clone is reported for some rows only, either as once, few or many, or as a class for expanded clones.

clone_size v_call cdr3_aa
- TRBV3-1 CATSGRDTIYF
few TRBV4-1 CASSVTPGAGNTIYF
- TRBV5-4 CASSSGDPPGYEQYF
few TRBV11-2 CASSFPRGRGAFF
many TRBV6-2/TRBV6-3 CASSYSTDNYGYTF
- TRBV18 CASSPLIAEGYTF
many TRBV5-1 CASSLEGYEQFF
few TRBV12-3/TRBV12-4 CASGQNTGELFF
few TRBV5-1 CASSSKSGGSGTEAFF
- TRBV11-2 CASGWGLETQYF
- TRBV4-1 CASSQGLAGGLAKNIQYF
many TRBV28 CASTPPGRDTQYF
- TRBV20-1 CSAPLRGSTGELFF
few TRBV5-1 CASSLSRGNEQFF
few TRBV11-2 CASSFGQAGYEQFF
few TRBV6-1 CAMWTGDATDTQYF
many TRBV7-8 CASSLAYRGAGNEQFF
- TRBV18 CASSLDRSPMPQHF
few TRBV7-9 CASSPPGHAFDTQYF
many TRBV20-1 CSAVTDRVHFF
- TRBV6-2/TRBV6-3 CATRSVGTGKKSPLHF
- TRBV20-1 CSARPGSMNTEAFF
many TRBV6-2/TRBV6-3 CASSYSGYNEQFF
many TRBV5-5 CASSFGSFTGVDEQFF
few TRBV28 CASSLRQLLAKNIQYF
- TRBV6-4 CASSDSKGGPTDTQYF
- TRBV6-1 CASSDRSPEETQYF
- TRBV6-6 CASSKNLRAGGGDTQYF
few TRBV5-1 CASSWGDRPGPQHF
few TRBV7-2 CASSTRGNTEAFF
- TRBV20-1 CSASRPRTGELFF
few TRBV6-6 CASSYDRGEGGYEQYF
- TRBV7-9 CASRREYNSPLHF
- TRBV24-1 CATSDNSGANNEQFF
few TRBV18 CASSPPGGSALHF
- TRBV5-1 CASSPVYNEQFF